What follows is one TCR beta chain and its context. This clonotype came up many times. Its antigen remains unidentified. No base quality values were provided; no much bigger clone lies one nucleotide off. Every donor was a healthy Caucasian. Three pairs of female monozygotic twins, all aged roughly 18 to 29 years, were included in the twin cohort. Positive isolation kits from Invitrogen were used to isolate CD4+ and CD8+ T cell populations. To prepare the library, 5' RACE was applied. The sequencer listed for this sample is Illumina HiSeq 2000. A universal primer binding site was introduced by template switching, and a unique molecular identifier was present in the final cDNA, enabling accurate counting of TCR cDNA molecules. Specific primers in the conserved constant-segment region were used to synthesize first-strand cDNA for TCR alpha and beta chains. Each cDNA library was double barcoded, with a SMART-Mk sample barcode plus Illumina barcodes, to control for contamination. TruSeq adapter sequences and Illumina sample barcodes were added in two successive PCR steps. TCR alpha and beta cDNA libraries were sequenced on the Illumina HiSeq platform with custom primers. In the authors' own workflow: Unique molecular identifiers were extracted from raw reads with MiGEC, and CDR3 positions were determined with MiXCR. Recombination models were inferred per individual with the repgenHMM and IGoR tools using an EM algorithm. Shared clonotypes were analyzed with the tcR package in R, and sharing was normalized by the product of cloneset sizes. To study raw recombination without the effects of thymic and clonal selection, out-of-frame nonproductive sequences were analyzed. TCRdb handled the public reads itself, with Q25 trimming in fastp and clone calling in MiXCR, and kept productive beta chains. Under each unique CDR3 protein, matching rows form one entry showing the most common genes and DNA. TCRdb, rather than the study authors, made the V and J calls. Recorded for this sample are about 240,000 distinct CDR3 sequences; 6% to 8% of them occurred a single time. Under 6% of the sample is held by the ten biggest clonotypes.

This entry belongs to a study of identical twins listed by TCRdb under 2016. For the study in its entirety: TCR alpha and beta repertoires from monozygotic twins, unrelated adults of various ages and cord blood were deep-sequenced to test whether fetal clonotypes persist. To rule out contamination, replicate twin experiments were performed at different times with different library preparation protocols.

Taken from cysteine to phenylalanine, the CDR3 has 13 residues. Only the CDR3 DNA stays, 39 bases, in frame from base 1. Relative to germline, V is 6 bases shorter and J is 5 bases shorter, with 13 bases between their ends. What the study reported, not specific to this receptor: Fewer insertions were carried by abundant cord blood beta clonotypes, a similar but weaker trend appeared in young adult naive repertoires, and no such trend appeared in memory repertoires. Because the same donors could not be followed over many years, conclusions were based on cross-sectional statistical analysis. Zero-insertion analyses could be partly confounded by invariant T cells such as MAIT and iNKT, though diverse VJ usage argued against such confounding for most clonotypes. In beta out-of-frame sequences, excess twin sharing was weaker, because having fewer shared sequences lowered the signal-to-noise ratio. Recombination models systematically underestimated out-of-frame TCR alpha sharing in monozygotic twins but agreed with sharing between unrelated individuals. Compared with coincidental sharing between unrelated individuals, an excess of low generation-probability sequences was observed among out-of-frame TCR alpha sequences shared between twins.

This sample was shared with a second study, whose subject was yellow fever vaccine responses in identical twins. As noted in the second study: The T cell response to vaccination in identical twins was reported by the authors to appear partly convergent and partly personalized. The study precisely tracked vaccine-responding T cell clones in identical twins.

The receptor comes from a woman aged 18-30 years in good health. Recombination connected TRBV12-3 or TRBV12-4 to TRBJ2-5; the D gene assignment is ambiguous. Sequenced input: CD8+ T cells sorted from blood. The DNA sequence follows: TGTGCCAGCAGCCACCTGGTAGAGGAGACCCAGTACTTC. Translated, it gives CASSHLVEETQYF.